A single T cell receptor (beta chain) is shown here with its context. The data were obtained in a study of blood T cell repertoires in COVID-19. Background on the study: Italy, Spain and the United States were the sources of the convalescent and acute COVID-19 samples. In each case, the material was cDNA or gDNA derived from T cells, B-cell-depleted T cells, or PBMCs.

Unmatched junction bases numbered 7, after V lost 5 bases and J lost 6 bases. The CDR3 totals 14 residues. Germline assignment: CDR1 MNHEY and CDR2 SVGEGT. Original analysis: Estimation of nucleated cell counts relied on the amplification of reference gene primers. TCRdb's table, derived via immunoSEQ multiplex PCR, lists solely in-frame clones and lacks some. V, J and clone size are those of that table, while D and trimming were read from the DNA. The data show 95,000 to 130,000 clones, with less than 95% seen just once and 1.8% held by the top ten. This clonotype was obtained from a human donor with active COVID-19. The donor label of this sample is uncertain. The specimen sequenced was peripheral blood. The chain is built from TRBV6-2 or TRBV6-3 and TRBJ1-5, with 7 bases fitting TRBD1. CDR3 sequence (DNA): TGTGCCAGCAGTAACTACAGGGGAGGTCAGCCCCAGCATTTT. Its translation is CASSNYRGGQPQHF.